What follows are 10 T cell receptor beta chains derived from one specimen sequenced in a study of blood T cells in healthy people across ages. Combining a sample-barcoded 5' primer with a J-beta primer mix, a second PCR ran for roughly 6 to 12 cycles. MiXCR, applied by TCRdb to the 5' RACE reads, yields one record per CDR3 protein. The top ten clones hold approximately 10% of a sample with about 500,000 distinct CDR3 sequences, around 24% of them seen once. These records were also assigned to another study, of T cells of mothers and their children.

Sequencing input: blood. These receptor sequences come from a boy between 5 and 17 years old in good health.

This chain connects TRBV20-1 to TRBJ1-1; possible D gene TRBD1, 6 bases. Germline V gene lookup returns CDR1 DFQATT and CDR2 SNEGSKA (reference sequence). The CDR3 contains 13 residues. V was pared by 7 bases and J by 4 bases, with 16 bases between. The CDR3 spells CSGPWGRVTEAFF. The CDR3 nucleotides are TGCAGTGGCCCGTGGGGGCGCGTCACTGAAGCTTTCTTT.

This chain uses TRBV4-1 with TRBJ1-1, with D hard to call. The CDR3 loop spans 14 amino acids. The germline V gene encodes CDR1 MGHRA and CDR2 YSYEKL. V lost 8 bases and J 0 bases, leaving 13 bases between the germline ends. The CDR3 nucleotides are TGCGCCAGCCAACTAGAGGCCTTGAACACTGAAGCTTTCTTT. Encoded protein: CASQLEALNTEAFF.

The V call is TRBV6-1, the J call TRBJ2-4; unclear D gene. V lost 3 bases and J 7 bases, leaving 16 bases between the germline ends. Germline lookup yields CDR1 MNHNS and CDR2 SASEGT. The CDR3 is made up of 15 amino acids. This CDR3 reads CASSEGPGGINIQYF. The CDR3 region has the DNA TGTGCCAGCAGTGAGGGCCCGGGCGGCATCAACATTCAGTACTTC.

Note on this clonotype: The junction departs from germline at one end; a sequencing error may be responsible. V is TRBV4-3 and J is TRBJ2-5, with D uncertain. The J call is in doubt because the DNA end fits TRBJ2-7 better. Germline CDR1 LGHNA, CDR2 YSLEER. This CDR3 comprises 14 residues. The CDR3 protein is CAISQDTGSYEQYF. Here the CDR3 DNA reads TGCGCCATCAGCCAAGACACGGGCTCCTACGAGCAGTACTTC.

This chain uses TRBV4-1 with TRBJ2-7, with D hard to call. Trimming pared 1 base from V and 0 bases from J, leaving 10 bases between. This CDR3 spans 15 amino acids. Germline V gene lookup returns CDR1 MGHRA and CDR2 YSYEKL. The CDR3 sequence is CASSQGSGTSYEQYF. For the CDR3, the DNA is TGCGCCAGCAGCCAAGGGTCAGGCACCTCCTACGAGCAGTACTTC.

V is TRBV4-3 and J is TRBJ2-2, with 8 positions matching TRBD1. With 0 bases clipped from V and 6 bases from J, the junction kept 15 bases outside the gene matches. The CDR3 totals 19 residues. Germline V gene sequence: CDR1 LGHNA, CDR2 YSLEER. The CDR3 nucleotides read TGCGCCAGCAGCCAAGATCAAGGGAGGACAGGGCATACGGCCGGGGAGCTGTTTTTT. Translated: CASSQDQGRTGHTAGELFF.

This chain connects TRBV3-1 to TRBJ2-3; D unresolved. The CDR3 runs to 16 residues. Germline V gene data show CDR1 as LGHDT and CDR2 as YNNKEL (reference sequence). With 5 bases removed from V and 4 bases from J, the gap between germline ends came to 19 bases. The CDR3 protein is CASSSPRREESDTQYF. The CDR3 DNA sequence: TGTGCCAGCAGCTCCCCCCGCAGAGAAGAGTCAGATACGCAGTATTTT.

The chain has TRBV28 and TRBJ2-4; D may correspond to TRBD1 or TRBD2 (5 bases each). Germline CDR1 reads MDHEN; CDR2 reads SYDVKM. CDR3 length: 14 amino acids. The V end was cut by 11 bases, the J end by 1 base, with 15 bases between. CDR3 in amino acids: CASQDGAAKNIQYF. The CDR3 DNA reads TGTGCCTCCCAGGACGGGGCGGCCAAAAACATTCAGTACTTC.

This clonotype was counted a single time. V is TRBV20-1 and J is TRBJ2-7; 13 nucleotides match TRBD2. CDR1 DFQATT and CDR2 SNEGSKA come from the germline V gene (reference sequence). The CDR3 spans 14 residues. The V segment lost 5 bases and the J segment 4 bases; nucleotides outside the gene matches: 5. Here the CDR3 reads CSASTSGRLYEQYF. The CDR3 bases are TGCAGTGCTTCGACTAGCGGGAGGTTGTACGAGCAGTACTTC.

This chain links TRBV11-2 with TRBJ1-4; maybe TRBD1 (6 bases). Trimming removed 3 bases from V and 7 bases from J, with 18 bases in between. Germline CDR1 is SGHAT and CDR2 is FQNNGV. The CDR3 sequence is 16 residues long. The CDR3 nucleotides are TGTGCCAGCAGCTTGTACCAGGGGAAGGAGGTTGAAAAACTGTTTTTT. It encodes CASSLYQGKEVEKLFF.